This T cell receptor beta chain was sequenced for a study of blood T cell repertoires in COVID-19. Study summary: Sample material is recorded as cDNA or gDNA derived from T cells, B-cell-depleted T cells, or PBMCs.

Participants' own reports of clinical history determined their cohort assignment. Donors of Cohort 3 who recovered were those that had two negative PCRs, clearance, or symptom resolution. Original processing notes: How many nucleated cells were present was estimated from reference gene primer amplification. Using immunoSEQ multiplex PCR, the repertoire was profiled, and TCRdb retains in-frame clones only, with some absent. The D gene and trimming were derived from the DNA, and the V and J assignments and clone size from that table. The sample consists of some 200,000 clones, about 85% of them appearing once. There are 12 residues in the CDR3. V was shortened by 2 bases and J by 6 bases, with 7 bases between the two germline ends. Looked up from germline, CDR1 is PRHDT and CDR2 is FYEKMQ (reference sequence).

The chain uses TRBV13 and TRBJ2-5; D is unclear. Sequencing input: PBMCs or T cells enriched from blood (not recorded which). This TCR was sampled from a young woman who had recovered from COVID-19. The CDR3 reads CASSLQRKTQYF. As DNA, the CDR3 is TGTGCCAGCAGCTTACAGAGGAAGACCCAGTACTTC.